This T cell receptor (beta chain) derives from a study of neurological immune-mediated disorders. Ten or more counts support this clonotype. Its antigen is unidentified. Per the germline V gene, CDR1 is SNHLY and CDR2 is FYNNEI. V lost 5 bases and J 2 bases, leaving 9 bases between the germline ends. The CDR3 sequence is 14 residues long. TCRdb redid the calling of the 5' RACE reads with MiXCR, one entry per CDR3 protein. The repertoire holds about 62,000 distinct CDR3 sequences, with less than 4% as singletons. Study findings and constraints: Clinical features showed no association with the multiple sclerosis repertoire cluster, and MRI features showed none either.

This chain joins TRBV2 and TRBJ2-2; D is perhaps TRBD1 or TRBD2 (5 bases each). This sequence was found in a woman between 45 and 65 years old with multiple sclerosis. Input material: PBMCs. The CDR3 DNA follows: TGTGCCAGCAGTCCGGGACCCAACACCGGGGAGCTGTTTTTT. Its translation is CASSPGPNTGELFF. The complete variable domain, with remaining parts taken from reference TRBV2 and TRBJ2-2, reads EPEVTQTPSHQVTQMGQEVILRCVPISNHLYFYWYRQILGQKVEFLVSFYNNEISEKSEIFDDQFSVERPDGSNFTLKIRSTKLEDSAMYFCASSPGPNTGELFFGEGSRLTVL.